The 22 T cell receptor beta chains in this list originate from one sample, sequenced in a study of T cell changes during pregnancy in multiple sclerosis. Assay: immunoSEQ multiplex PCR; the TCRdb copy retains only in-frame clones and omits some. The table shows fewer than 75,000 clones, with roughly nine tenths occurring only once. The sequences come from CD8+ T cells from peripheral blood mononuclear cells, collected before pregnancy. The receptors were sampled from a female donor with multiple sclerosis, enrolled in a pregnancy study.

J is TRBJ1-3 and V is TRBV27; TRBD1 agrees at 10 bases. Trimming cost V 5 bases and J 0 bases; bases outside gene matches: 1. The length of the CDR3 is 15 residues. Germline V lookup: CDR1 MNHEY, CDR2 SMNVEV (reference sequence). This CDR3 reads CASSRTGGSGNTIYF. The CDR3 DNA follows: TGTGCCAGCAGTCGGACAGGGGGCTCTGGAAACACCATATATTTT.

The genes are TRBV27 and TRBJ2-2, with D unresolved. Looked up from germline, CDR1 is MNHEY and CDR2 is SMNVEV (reference sequence). The CDR3 totals 13 residues. Trimming cost V 2 bases and J 8 bases, with 9 bases left between them. CDR3 protein: CASSLPSSGELFF. The CDR3 DNA sequence: TGTGCCAGCAGTTTACCGTCTTCGGGGGAGCTGTTTTTT.

The genes are TRBV9 and TRBJ2-1; D may be TRBD2 (5 bases). V lost 3 bases and J 3 bases, leaving 13 bases between the germline ends. In germline, CDR1 is SGDLS, CDR2 YYNGEE. This CDR3 is built from 15 residues. CDR3 nucleotide sequence: TGTGCCAGCAGCGAGTTTGGACTTTTCTACAATGAGCAGTTCTTC. This codes for CASSEFGLFYNEQFF. Combining the CDR3 with reference TRBV9 and TRBJ2-1 gives the whole variable domain DSGVTQTPKHLITATGQRVTLRCSPRSGDLSVYWYQQSLDQGLQFLIQYYNGEERAKGNILERFSAQQFPDLHSELNLSSLELGDSALYFCASSEFGLFYNEQFFGPGTRLTVL.

The chain is built from TRBV5-6 and TRBJ2-7; 7 nucleotides align to TRBD1. The V gene end was trimmed by 4 bases and the J gene end by 1 base; junction bases not matched to a gene: 2. Germline V gives CDR1 SGHDT, CDR2 YYEEEE. The CDR3 has 13 amino acids. In DNA, the CDR3 is TGTGCCAGCAGCCCGGGACAGTCCTACGAGCAGTACTTC. Protein: CASSPGQSYEQYF.

The chain employs TRBV5-1 and TRBJ1-1; TRBD1 aligns across 9 bases. In germline, CDR1 is SGHRS, CDR2 YFSETQ. J was trimmed by 3 bases and V by 5 bases; bases with no gene match: 8. The CDR3 length is 15 residues. The CDR3 region is CASRVGTGLDTEAFF. In nucleotides, the CDR3 is TGCGCCAGCAGGGTTGGGACAGGGCTTGACACTGAAGCTTTCTTT. The whole variable domain, remainder taken from reference TRBV5-1 and TRBJ1-1, is KAGVTQTPRYLIKTRGQQVTLSCSPISGHRSVSWYQQTPGQGLQFLFEYFSETQRNKGNFPGRFSGRQFSNSRSEMNVSTLELGDSALYLCASRVGTGLDTEAFFGQGTRLTVV.

This chain uses TRBV6-6 with TRBJ2-7; 11 bases are shared with TRBD1. Per the germline V gene, CDR1 is MNHNY and CDR2 is SVGAGI (reference sequence). The CDR3 extends over 15 amino acids. Trimming cost V 5 bases and J 6 bases; bases outside gene matches: 9. The CDR3 nucleotides are TGTGCCAGCAGTCTACACCGGACAGGGGGCTTCGAGCAGTACTTC. Its protein product is CASSLHRTGGFEQYF.

This clone was seen just once. The V call is TRBV5-8, the J call TRBJ2-1; TRBD2 is a possible D gene (7 bases). CDR3 length: 17 amino acids. V lost 0 bases to trimming and J lost 2 bases, with 15 bases between them. CDR1 is SGHTS, CDR2 YDEGEE, per germline. The DNA for the CDR3 is TGTGCCAGCAGCTTGGACTTGGCGGGGGCTCCCTACAATGAGCAGTTCTTC. Its translation is CASSLDLAGAPYNEQFF.

The chain employs TRBV29-1 and TRBJ1-1, with a weak D call TRBD1 (5 bases). This CDR3 comprises 9 residues. The germline gives CDR1 SQVTM, CDR2 ANQGSEA. Trimming removed 6 bases at V and 10 bases at J, with 9 bases between. The CDR3, as DNA: TGCAGCGTGTCAGGGTCAGCTTTCTTT. As protein: CSVSGSAFF. Full variable domain (outside the CDR3, taken from reference TRBV29-1 and TRBJ1-1): SAVISQKPSRDICQRGTSLTIQCQVDSQVTMMFWYRQQPGQSLTLIATANQGSEATYESGFVIDKFPISRPNLTFSTLTVSNMSPEDSSIYLCSVSGSAFFGQGTRLTVV.

The chain combines TRBV2 with TRBJ2-3; weak D call: TRBD2 (5 bases). This CDR3 region has 16 residues. The germline CDR1 and CDR2 sequences are SNHLY and FYNNEI. The V and J ends lost 7 bases and 0 bases respectively, with 17 bases between them. CDR3 bases: TGTGCCAGCATGTGGAAGCGGCGCGGAAGCACAGATACGCAGTATTTT. Protein product: CASMWKRRGSTDTQYF.

V gene TRBV4-1 combines with J gene TRBJ1-2; TRBD1 matches 8 bases. The germline gives CDR1 MGHRA, CDR2 YSYEKL. The CDR3 extends over 13 amino acids. Trimming cost V 4 bases and J 8 bases; bases outside gene matches: 6. CDR3 in DNA: TGCGCCAGCAGCCTGCAGGGGGCTGAAGGCTACACCTTC. Its translation: CASSLQGAEGYTF.

The gene calls are TRBV19 and TRBJ2-7; tentative D call: TRBD1 (5 bases). Trimming cost V 5 bases and J 3 bases, with 14 bases left between them. The CDR3 length is 14 residues. In germline, CDR1 is LNHDA, CDR2 SQIVND (reference sequence). In nucleotides, the CDR3 is TGTGCCAGTAGTCTCCAGGGATTGCTCTACGAGCAGTACTTC. It specifies CASSLQGLLYEQYF.

J is TRBJ2-5 and V is TRBV2, with 10 bases lining up with TRBD2. Germline CDR1 reads SNHLY; CDR2 reads FYNNEI. This CDR3 is 19 amino acids long. V lost 0 bases and J lost 1; bases outside the gene matches: 11. The CDR3 DNA is TGTGCCAGCAGTGAAGCCCAGGTGCTAGCGGGGGCCTTCCAAGAGACCCAGTACTTC. It encodes CASSEAQVLAGAFQETQYF.

This chain connects TRBV9 to TRBJ2-3; 9 positions agree with TRBD2. CDR1 SGDLS and CDR2 YYNGEE come from the germline V gene. There are 20 residues in the CDR3. The trim removed 1 base at V and 3 bases at J, leaving 18 bases unmatched. The CDR3 loop reads CASSVPLKASGAPGTDTQYF. CDR3 in DNA: TGTGCCAGCAGCGTACCTCTCAAGGCTAGCGGGGCCCCGGGGACAGATACGCAGTATTTT.

Only one count was recorded for this clone. The chain employs TRBV2 and TRBJ2-7; 10 positions match TRBD1. V was pared by 9 bases and J by 6 bases, with 8 bases of the junction left unmatched. The CDR3 has 13 residues. CDR1 is SNHLY, CDR2 FYNNEI, per germline. The CDR3 region has the DNA TGTGCCAGTAGAAGACAGGGGGCCTTCGAGCAGTACTTC. This gives the protein CASRRQGAFEQYF.

The DNA for the CDR3 is TGCGCCAGCAGCCAAGGAGGGCCCCCCTACGAGCAGTACTTC. Translation gives CASSQGGPPYEQYF. The genes are TRBV4-1 and TRBJ2-7; weak D call: TRBD2 (5 bases). V dropped 1 base and J dropped 2 bases, with 9 bases sitting between them. The germline V gene has CDR1 MGHRA and CDR2 YSYEKL. This CDR3 has 14 residues.

The rearrangement links TRBV27 to TRBJ1-1, with D possibly being TRBD1 (5 bases). Germline V lookup: CDR1 MNHEY, CDR2 SMNVEV (reference sequence). CDR3 length equals 13 residues. V was shortened by 8 bases and J by 1 base, with 11 bases between the two germline ends. In nucleotides, the CDR3 is TGTGCCAGCGCAGGGTTCGGGAACACTGAAGCTTTCTTT. Its translation is CASAGFGNTEAFF.

This clone is a singleton in its sample. The chain carries TRBV7-9 and TRBJ2-7, with a possible D match to TRBD2 (6 bases). Trimming stripped 5 bases from V and 10 bases from J, with 15 bases between. The CDR3 is 12 amino acids. The germline V gene has CDR1 SEHNR and CDR2 FQNEAQ (reference sequence). CDR3 protein: CASSPMGGEQYF. The DNA of the CDR3 is TGTGCCAGCAGCCCTATGGGGGGAGAACAGTACTTC.

The chain employs TRBV9 and TRBJ2-2, with 7 bases that match TRBD1. Germline CDR1 reads SGDLS; CDR2 reads YYNGEE. This CDR3 contains 13 residues. The junction had 4 bases not matched to a gene; V was cut back by 5 bases and J by 6 bases. CDR3 DNA: TGTGCCAGCAGTTCCGACAGGGCCGGGGAGCTGTTTTTT. This codes for CASSSDRAGELFF.

V gene TRBV6-5 combines with J gene TRBJ2-5, with 8 bases fitting TRBD2. Unmatched junction bases numbered 1, after V lost 8 bases and J lost 2 bases. There are 12 residues in the CDR3. The V gene's germline CDR1 is MNHEY and CDR2 SVGAGI. DNA for the CDR3: TGTGCCAGCCGGGGGGGACAAGAGACCCAGTACTTC. Protein sequence: CASRGGQETQYF.

This clone appeared a few times. This chain connects TRBV5-1 to TRBJ1-1; tentatively, D is TRBD1 (5 bases). Trimming left V 3 bases short and J 0 bases short, with 9 bases between. The CDR3 covers 14 residues. Germline V CDR1 and CDR2: SGHRS, YFSETQ. The CDR3 region is CASSSLTVNTEAFF. The CDR3 DNA is TGCGCCAGCAGCTCACTGACAGTGAACACTGAAGCTTTCTTT. Full variable domain (remainder filled in from reference TRBV5-1 and TRBJ1-1): KAGVTQTPRYLIKTRGQQVTLSCSPISGHRSVSWYQQTPGQGLQFLFEYFSETQRNKGNFPGRFSGRQFSNSRSEMNVSTLELGDSALYLCASSSLTVNTEAFFGQGTRLTVV.

The V gene is TRBV30, the J gene TRBJ2-3, with D possibly matching TRBD1 (5 bases). Trimming stripped 2 bases from V and 5 bases from J, with 5 bases between. CDR1 is GTSNPN, CDR2 SVGIG, per germline (reference sequence). This CDR3 region has 11 residues. The chain's CDR3 is CAWSQGDTQYF. CDR3 DNA: TGTGCCTGGAGTCAGGGAGATACGCAGTATTTT. The complete variable domain, with remaining parts taken from reference TRBV30 and TRBJ2-3, reads SQTIHQWPATLVQPVGSPLSLECTVEGTSNPNLYWYRQAAGRGLQLLFYSVGIGQISSEVPQNLSASRPQDRQFILSSKKLLLSDSGFYLCAWSQGDTQYFGPGTRLTVL.

The CDR3, as DNA: TGTGCCAGCAGCGAGGGGACCGGGACACACACCGGGGAGCTGTTTTTT. The encoded protein is CASSEGTGTHTGELFF. V usage is TRBV5-4 and J usage is TRBJ2-2; D is possibly TRBD1 (6 bases). Germline CDR1 reads SGHNT; CDR2 reads YYREEE (reference sequence). This CDR3 region has 16 residues. V was clipped by 4 bases and J by 3 bases, with 16 bases between them.